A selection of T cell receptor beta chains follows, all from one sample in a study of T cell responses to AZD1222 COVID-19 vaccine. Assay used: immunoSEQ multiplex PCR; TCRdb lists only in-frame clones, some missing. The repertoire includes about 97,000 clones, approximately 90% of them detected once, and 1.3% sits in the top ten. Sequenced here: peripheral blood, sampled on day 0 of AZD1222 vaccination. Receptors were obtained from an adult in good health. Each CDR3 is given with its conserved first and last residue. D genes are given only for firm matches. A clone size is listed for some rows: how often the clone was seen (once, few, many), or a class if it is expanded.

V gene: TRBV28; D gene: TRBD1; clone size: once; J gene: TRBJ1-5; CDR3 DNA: TGTGCCAGCAGAACTAACAGGGGAGTGAGACAGCCCCAGCATTTT; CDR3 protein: CASRTNRGVRQPQHF
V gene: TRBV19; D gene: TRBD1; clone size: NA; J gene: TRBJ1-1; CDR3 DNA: TGTGCCAGTAGTACCCCGGGACAGGGAATAGCTCGCACATGGAACACTGAAGCTTTCTTT; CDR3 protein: CASSTPGQGIARTWNTEAFF
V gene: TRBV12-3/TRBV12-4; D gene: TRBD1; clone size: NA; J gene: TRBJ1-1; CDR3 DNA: TGTGCCACAACCTCCCGTGACAGGGAGGCTTTCTTT; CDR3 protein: CATTSRDREAFF
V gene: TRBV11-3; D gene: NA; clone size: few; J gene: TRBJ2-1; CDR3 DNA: TGTGCCAGCAGCTTAGGACACGGTAATGAGCAGTTCTTC; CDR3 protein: CASSLGHGNEQFF
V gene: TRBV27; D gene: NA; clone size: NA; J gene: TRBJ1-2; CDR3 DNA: TGTGCCAGCAGTTTAATGGGAACCTATGGCTACACCTTC; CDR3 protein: CASSLMGTYGYTF
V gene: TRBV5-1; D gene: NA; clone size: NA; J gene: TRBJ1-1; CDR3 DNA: TGCGCCAGCAGCGCCGACAGCGGTGGCACTGAAGCTTTCTTT; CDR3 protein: CASSADSGGTEAFF
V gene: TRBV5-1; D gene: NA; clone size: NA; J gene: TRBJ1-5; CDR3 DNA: TGCGCCAGCAGTTTAGGGCCTTATAGCAATCAGCCCCAGCATTTT; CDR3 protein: CASSLGPYSNQPQHF
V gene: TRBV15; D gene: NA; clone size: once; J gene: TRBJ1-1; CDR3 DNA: TGTGCCACCAGCAGAGATCTAAAGGGAACTGAAGCTTTCTTT; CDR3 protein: CATSRDLKGTEAFF
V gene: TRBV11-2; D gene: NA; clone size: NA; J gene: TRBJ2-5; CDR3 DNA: TGTGCCAGCAGCCCTACCACAGGGTTGGAGACCCAGTACTTC; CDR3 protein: CASSPTTGLETQYF
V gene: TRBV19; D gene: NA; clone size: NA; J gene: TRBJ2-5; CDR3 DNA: TGTGCCAGTAGTCCCCGGACGAAAGAGACCCAGTACTTC; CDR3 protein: CASSPRTKETQYF
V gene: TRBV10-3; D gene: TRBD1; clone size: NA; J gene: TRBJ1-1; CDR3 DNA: TGTGCCATCAGGACAGGGTCTGAAGCTTTCTTT; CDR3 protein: CAIRTGSEAFF
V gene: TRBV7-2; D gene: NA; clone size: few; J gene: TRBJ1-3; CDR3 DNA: TGTGCCAGCAGCTTATTTAGGGGGGCTGCTGGAAACACCATATATTTT; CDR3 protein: CASSLFRGAAGNTIYF
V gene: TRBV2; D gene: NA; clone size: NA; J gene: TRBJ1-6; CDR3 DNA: TGTGCCAGCAGTGTTCAGGGTCGTTCGGATTCACCCCTCCACTTT; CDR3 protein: CASSVQGRSDSPLHF
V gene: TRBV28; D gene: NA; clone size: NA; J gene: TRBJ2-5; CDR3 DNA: TGTGCCAGCAGTTTATTAGGGGGGGCCAGCCAAGAGACCCAGTACTTC; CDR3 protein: CASSLLGGASQETQYF
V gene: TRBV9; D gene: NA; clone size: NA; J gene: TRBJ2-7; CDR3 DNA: TGTGCCAGCAGCCCGAACCCACAGGGAAGCGAGCAGTACTTC; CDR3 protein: CASSPNPQGSEQYF
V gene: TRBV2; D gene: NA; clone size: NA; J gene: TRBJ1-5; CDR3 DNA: TGTGCCAGCAGTCGAGGACAGTTGAGTAATCAGCCCCAGCATTTT; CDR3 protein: CASSRGQLSNQPQHF
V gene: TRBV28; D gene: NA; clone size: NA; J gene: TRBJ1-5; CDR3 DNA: TGTGCCAGCAGTTTACTAAGGGGCCCCCAGCATTTT; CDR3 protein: CASSLLRGPQHF
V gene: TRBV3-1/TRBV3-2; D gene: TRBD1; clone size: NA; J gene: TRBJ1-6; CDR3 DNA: TGTGCCAGCAGCCAAGTGACAGGGAAGGACTCACCCCTCCACTTT; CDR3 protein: CASSQVTGKDSPLHF
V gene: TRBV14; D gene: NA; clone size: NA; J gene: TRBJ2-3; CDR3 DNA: TGTGCCAGCAGCCAAGAACCCCACCCCCCAGATACGCAGTATTTT; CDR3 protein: CASSQEPHPPDTQYF
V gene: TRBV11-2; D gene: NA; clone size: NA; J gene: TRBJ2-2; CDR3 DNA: TGTGCCAGCAGAAAAGGGTGGGGTGCGGACACCACCGGGGAGCTGTTTTTT; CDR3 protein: CASRKGWGADTTGELFF
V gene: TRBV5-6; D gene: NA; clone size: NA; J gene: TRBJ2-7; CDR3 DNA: TGTGCCAGCAGCGCCGGGGACCACGAGCAGTACTTC; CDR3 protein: CASSAGDHEQYF
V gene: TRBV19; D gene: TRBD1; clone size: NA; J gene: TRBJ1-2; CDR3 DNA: TGTGCCAGTAGCTGGGGACAGGGTGACGGCTACACCTTC; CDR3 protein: CASSWGQGDGYTF
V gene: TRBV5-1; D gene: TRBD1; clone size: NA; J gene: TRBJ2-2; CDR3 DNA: TGCGCCAGCAGCTATCAGACACCGGGACAGGGAAACACCGGGGAGCTGTTTTTT; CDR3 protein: CASSYQTPGQGNTGELFF
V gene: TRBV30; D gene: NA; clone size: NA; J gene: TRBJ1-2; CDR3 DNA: TGTGCCAGTGCCAGGGATGGCTACACCTTC; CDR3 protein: CASARDGYTF
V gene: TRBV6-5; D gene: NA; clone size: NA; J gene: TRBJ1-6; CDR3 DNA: TGTGCCAGCAGTTACGAACACTCTAATTCACCCCTCCACTTT; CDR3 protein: CASSYEHSNSPLHF
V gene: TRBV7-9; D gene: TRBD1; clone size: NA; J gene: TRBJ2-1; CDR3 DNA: TGTGCCAGCAGAACAGGGGCCTCCTACAATGAGCAGTTCTTC; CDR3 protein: CASRTGASYNEQFF
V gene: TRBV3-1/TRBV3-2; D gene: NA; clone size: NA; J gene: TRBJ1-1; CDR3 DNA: TGTGCCAGCAGCCAAGATTTTAACGTCAAACTCGCTTTCTTT; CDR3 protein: CASSQDFNVKLAFF
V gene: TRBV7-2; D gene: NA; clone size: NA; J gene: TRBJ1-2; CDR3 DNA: TGTGCCAGCAGTTTACAGGGTGATGAGGGCTACACCTTC; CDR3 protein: CASSLQGDEGYTF
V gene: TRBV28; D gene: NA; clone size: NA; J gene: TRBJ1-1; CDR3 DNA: TGTGCCAGCAGTTTATCGGACGGATCATCCACTGAAGCTTTCTTT; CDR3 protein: CASSLSDGSSTEAFF
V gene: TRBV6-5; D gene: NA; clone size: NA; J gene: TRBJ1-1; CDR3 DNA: TGTGCCAGCAGTTACGAGGGGGTCACTGAAGCTTTCTTT; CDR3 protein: CASSYEGVTEAFF
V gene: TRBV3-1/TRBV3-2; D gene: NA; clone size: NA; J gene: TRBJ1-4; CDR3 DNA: TGTGCCAGCAGCCAATTCATAGCAACTAATGAAAAACTGTTTTTT; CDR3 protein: CASSQFIATNEKLFF
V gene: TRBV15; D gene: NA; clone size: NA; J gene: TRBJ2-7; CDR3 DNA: TGTGCCACCAGCAGAGAGTGGGACACCTACACCTACGAGCAGTACTTC; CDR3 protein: CATSREWDTYTYEQYF
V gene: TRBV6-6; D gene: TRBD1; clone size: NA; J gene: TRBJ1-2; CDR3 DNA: TGTGCCAGCAATCAACCGGGACAGTATACTTCTGGCTACACCTTC; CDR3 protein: CASNQPGQYTSGYTF
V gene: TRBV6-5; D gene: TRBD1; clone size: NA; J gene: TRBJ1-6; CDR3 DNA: TGTGCCAGTTCCGGGACAGGTGATTCACCCCTCCACTTT; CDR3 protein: CASSGTGDSPLHF
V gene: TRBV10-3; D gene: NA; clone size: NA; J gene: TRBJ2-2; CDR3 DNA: TGTGCCATCAAAAGTGGGGACACCGGGGAGCTGTTTTTT; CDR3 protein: CAIKSGDTGELFF
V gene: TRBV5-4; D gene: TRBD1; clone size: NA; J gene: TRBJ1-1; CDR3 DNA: TGTGCCAGCAGCTTACAGGGGGTTCCCACTGAAGCTTTCTTT; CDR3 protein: CASSLQGVPTEAFF
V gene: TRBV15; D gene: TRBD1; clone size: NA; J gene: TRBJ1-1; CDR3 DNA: TGTGCCACCAGCACCCGGGGGACAGGTTTCTTGAACACTGAAGCTTTCTTT; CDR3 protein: CATSTRGTGFLNTEAFF
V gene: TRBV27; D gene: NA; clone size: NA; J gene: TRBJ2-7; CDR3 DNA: TGTGCCAGCAGTTTATCTCAGGAGGCCTACGAGCAGTACTTC; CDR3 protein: CASSLSQEAYEQYF
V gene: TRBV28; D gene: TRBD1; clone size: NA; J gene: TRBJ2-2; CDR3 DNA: TGTGCCACCCTGACAGGGTGGAACACCGGGGAGCTGTTTTTT; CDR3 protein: CATLTGWNTGELFF
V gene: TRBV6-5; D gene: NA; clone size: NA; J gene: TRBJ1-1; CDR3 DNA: TGTGCCAGCACGCGGGGTGCCACTGAAGCTTTCTTT; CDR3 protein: CASTRGATEAFF
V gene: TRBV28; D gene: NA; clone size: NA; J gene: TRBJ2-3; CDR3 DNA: TGTGCCAGCAGTTTACAAACGGCAGATACGCAGTATTTT; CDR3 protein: CASSLQTADTQYF
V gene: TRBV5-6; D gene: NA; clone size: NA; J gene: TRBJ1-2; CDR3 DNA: TGTGCCAGCAGCTTGGCCCGCTCCCCCTATGGCTACACCTTC; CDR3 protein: CASSLARSPYGYTF
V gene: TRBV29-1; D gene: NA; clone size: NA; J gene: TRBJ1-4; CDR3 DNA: TGCAGCGTTGCTAGTGGACCCGAAATTGGGGAAAAACTGTTTTTT; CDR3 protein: CSVASGPEIGEKLFF
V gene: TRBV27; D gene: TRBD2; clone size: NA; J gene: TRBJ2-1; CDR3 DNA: TGTGCCAGCAGTTACGGCGGGGGGGCGTACAATGAGCAGTTCTTC; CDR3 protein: CASSYGGGAYNEQFF
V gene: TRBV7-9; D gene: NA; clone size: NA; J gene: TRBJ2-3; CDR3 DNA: TGTGCCAGCAGCCGACCAGGGCCCGCTAGCACAGATACGCAGTATTTT; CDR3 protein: CASSRPGPASTDTQYF
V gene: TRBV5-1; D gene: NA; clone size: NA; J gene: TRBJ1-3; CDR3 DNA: TGCGCCAGCAGCTTGGACAGAACTGGAAACACCATATATTTT; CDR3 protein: CASSLDRTGNTIYF
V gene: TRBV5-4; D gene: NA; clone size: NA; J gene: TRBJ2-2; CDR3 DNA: TGTGCCAGCAGCTTGTCCTTCGGGAGGAACACCGGGGAGCTGTTTTTT; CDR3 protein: CASSLSFGRNTGELFF